A single sample gave rise to the 25 T cell receptor beta chains below, sequenced in a study of blood T cell repertoires in COVID-19. Only in-frame clones appear in the TCRdb table, and some are missing; sequencing was by immunoSEQ multiplex PCR. In the table there are about 250,000 clones, over 80% of which are singletons. The sample was PBMCs or T cells enriched from blood (not recorded which). These receptors were obtained from a woman between 18 and 30 years old who had recovered from COVID-19.

The rearrangement uses TRBV7-8 and TRBJ1-1, with unresolved D. V shed 6 bases and J shed 1 base, with 9 bases lying between them. The CDR3 runs 13 residues. Germline assignment: CDR1 SGHVS and CDR2 FQNEAQ. The CDR3 here is CASRRGRNTEAFF. CDR3 in DNA: TGTGCCAGCAGGCGAGGCAGGAACACTGAAGCTTTCTTT.

V and J are TRBV10-3 and TRBJ2-3, with D hard to call. CDR3 length equals 20 residues. Trimming took off 6 bases at V and 4 bases at J, with 32 bases between the two ends. Germline CDR1 and CDR2: ENHRY and SYGVKD. CDR3 protein: CAIRAPRIPSRTDLADTQYF. The DNA of the CDR3 is TGTGCCATCAGGGCACCGCGCATCCCCTCTCGAACAGACCTGGCAGATACGCAGTATTTT.

This clone was seen only once. The chain is built from TRBV28 and TRBJ1-1, with 7 nucleotides matching TRBD1. The CDR3 loop spans 13 amino acids. Per germline, CDR1 MDHEN and CDR2 SYDVKM. V lost 6 bases, J lost 4 bases, and 5 bases stayed unmatched. CDR3 sequence reads: CASRWDSGTEAFF. DNA for the CDR3: TGTGCCAGCAGGTGGGACAGTGGCACTGAAGCTTTCTTT.

The rearrangement links TRBV11-2 to TRBJ1-3; 7 bases agree with TRBD1. Trimming removed 3 bases from V and 2 bases from J; junction bases left unmatched: 4. The CDR3 runs 15 residues. Germline V gives CDR1 SGHAT, CDR2 FQNNGV. The DNA of the CDR3 is TGTGCCAGCAGCTTCGGACAGGCGCCTGGAAACACCATATATTTT. This translates into CASSFGQAPGNTIYF.

The CDR3, as DNA: TGTGCCACCAGTGATCCGGGACAGGGGGCGCAAGATACGCAGTATTTT. Its translation: CATSDPGQGAQDTQYF. V and J are TRBV24-1 and TRBJ2-3; 12 bases are a match to TRBD1. Germline V gene data show CDR1 as KGHDR and CDR2 as SFDVKD. The CDR3 consists of 16 residues. V shed 3 bases and J 5 bases; nucleotides not matched to a gene: 5.

The chain recombines TRBV6-5 with TRBJ2-5; tentatively, D is TRBD2 (6 bases). The germline V gene encodes CDR1 MNHEY and CDR2 SVGAGI. The ends were cut back, 9 bases at V and 4 bases at J, with 12 bases in the middle. The CDR3 covers 12 residues. The CDR3 DNA reads as TGTGCCAGTAGTAGGGACTTAGAGACCCAGTACTTC. This encodes CASSRDLETQYF.

The chain carries TRBV29-1 and TRBJ1-1; perhaps TRBD1 as D (5 bases). Trimming removed 6 bases at V and 6 bases at J, with 23 bases between. Per the germline V gene, CDR1 is SQVTM and CDR2 is ANQGSEA. The CDR3 is 15 amino acids. The CDR3 is CSVKPPIDPGAEAFF. CDR3 coding DNA: TGCAGCGTCAAACCCCCAATCGACCCGGGGGCTGAAGCTTTCTTT.

The J gene is TRBJ2-5, the V gene TRBV29-1; TRBD2 matches 9 bases. The CDR3 runs to 15 residues. J was trimmed by 4 bases and V by 6 bases; bases with no gene match: 12. Germline CDR1 reads SQVTM; CDR2 reads ANQGSEA. In DNA, the CDR3 is TGCAGCGTGGCCCCCCGGCGGGGGGGCCGAGAGACCCAGTACTTC. It encodes CSVAPRRGGRETQYF.

The V gene is TRBV3-1 (or the pseudogene TRBV3-2), the J gene TRBJ1-2, with 8 bases identical to TRBD1. The CDR3 length is 13 residues. The V gene end was trimmed by 4 bases and the J gene end by 5 bases; junction bases not matched to a gene: 3. Per germline, CDR1 LGHDT and CDR2 YNNKEL (reference sequence). CDR3 sequence: CASSPTGAYGYTF. For the CDR3, the DNA is TGTGCCAGCAGCCCGACAGGGGCGTATGGCTACACCTTC.

This clone showed up just once. The chain combines TRBV9 with TRBJ2-2, with D tentatively TRBD1 (5 bases). The CDR3 runs 15 residues. Germline V CDR1 and CDR2: SGDLS, YYNGEE. V gave up 4 bases and J gave up 6 bases, with 16 bases separating them. CDR3 nucleotides: TGTGCCAGCAGCTTTAGTGGGGCCCTACCCGGGGAGCTGTTTTTT. Protein product: CASSFSGALPGELFF.

The chain uses TRBV19 and TRBJ2-1; 9 bases agree with TRBD2. The CDR3 totals 13 residues. Trimming at V came to 4 bases and at J to 9 bases, leaving 4 bases not matched to a gene. Per the germline V gene, CDR1 is LNHDA and CDR2 is SQIVND (reference sequence). The CDR3 loop is CASSSGRAGEQFF. DNA for the CDR3: TGTGCCAGTAGTAGCGGGAGGGCCGGTGAGCAGTTCTTC.

The chain links TRBV2 to TRBJ2-1; a possible D gene is TRBD2 (6 bases). From germline, CDR1 is SNHLY and CDR2 FYNNEI. CDR3 length: 16 residues. Trimming took 6 bases from V and 3 from J, leaving 18 bases between them. The CDR3 sequence is CASSPEGAGYYNEQFF. The CDR3 region has the DNA TGTGCCAGCAGCCCGGAGGGAGCGGGCTACTACAATGAGCAGTTCTTC.

The chain combines TRBV2 with TRBJ1-2; tentative D call: TRBD1 (6 bases). V was pared by 6 bases and J by 5 bases, with 16 bases between. The CDR3 runs to 14 residues. Germline CDR1 SNHLY, CDR2 FYNNEI. CDR3: CASRKTGDSYGYTF. The CDR3 DNA sequence: TGTGCCAGCAGGAAGACAGGAGATAGTTATGGCTACACCTTC.

The J gene is TRBJ1-5, the V gene TRBV2; 7 bases are a match to TRBD1. Germline loops: CDR1 SNHLY, CDR2 FYNNEI. The CDR3 covers 15 residues. V shed 4 bases and J 3 bases; nucleotides not matched to a gene: 6. CDR3 protein: CASSVRRGLNQPQHF. The CDR3 nucleotides read TGTGCCAGCAGTGTCCGGAGGGGGCTCAATCAGCCCCAGCATTTT.

The chain is built from TRBV14 and TRBJ1-1; a weak D match, TRBD1 (5 bases). The germline V and J ends were trimmed by 0 bases and 4 bases, with 12 bases remaining between them. Germline V CDR1 and CDR2: SGHDN, FVKESK. The CDR3 totals 15 residues. CDR3 in DNA: TGTGCCAGCAGCCAAGATAGGGGATTTACCACTGAAGCTTTCTTT. This gives the protein CASSQDRGFTTEAFF. Variable domain in full (rest from reference TRBV14 and TRBJ1-1): EAGVTQFPSHSVIEKGQTVTLRCDPISGHDNLYWYRRVMGKEIKFLLHFVKESKQDESGMPNNRFLAERTGGTYSTLKVQPAELEDSGVYFCASSQDRGFTTEAFFGQGTRLTVV.

This clone was counted a single time. The chain has TRBV6-2 or TRBV6-3 and TRBJ2-3, with D possibly matching TRBD2 (5 bases). CDR3 size: 14 residues. V shed 5 bases and J shed 6 bases, with 15 bases lying between them. The germline V gene has CDR1 MNHEY and CDR2 SVGEGT. The CDR3 sequence is CASSLDFSNDTQYF. Here the CDR3 DNA reads TGTGCCAGCAGTCTGGACTTTAGTAACGATACGCAGTATTTT.

The chain carries TRBV5-4 and TRBJ2-4; 9 bases map to TRBD1. Germline CDR1 SGHNT, CDR2 YYREEE (reference sequence). CDR3 length: 18 amino acids. Trimming at V came to 3 bases and at J to 9 bases, leaving 19 bases not matched to a gene. CDR3 sequence reads: CASSSPPLGQGGMVIQYF. For the CDR3, the DNA is TGTGCCAGCAGCTCGCCTCCGCTGGGACAGGGCGGCATGGTCATTCAGTACTTC.

V gene TRBV23-1 combines with J gene TRBJ2-3, with a tentative D call TRBD1 (6 bases). TRBV23-1 is flagged as an ORF with uncertain function. The CDR3 is 15 residues long. The germline V and J ends were trimmed by 0 bases and 5 bases, with 12 bases remaining between them. This CDR3 is CASSQSGQGRDTQYF. The CDR3 DNA follows: TGCGCCAGCAGTCAATCGGGGCAGGGGAGAGATACGCAGTATTTT.

The rearrangement uses TRBV2 and TRBJ2-1; D gene uncertain. The CDR3 runs to 14 residues. Germline CDR1 is SNHLY and CDR2 is FYNNEI. The V gene lost 3 bases and the J gene lost 7 bases, with 13 bases spanning the gap. The CDR3 sequence: CASSESSVVNEQFF. The CDR3 DNA reads TGTGCCAGCAGTGAGTCCAGCGTGGTGAATGAGCAGTTCTTC.

This clone showed up just a few times. This rearrangement joins TRBV3-1 (or the pseudogene TRBV3-2) to TRBJ2-7, with D possibly being TRBD2 (5 bases). Trimming left V 3 bases short and J 6 bases short, with 6 bases between. Germline V CDR1 and CDR2: LGHDT, YNNKEL (reference sequence). This CDR3 is built from 11 residues. The CDR3 here is CASSQGAEQYF. CDR3 bases: TGTGCCAGCAGCCAGGGAGCCGAGCAGTACTTC.

The chain couples TRBV12-3 or TRBV12-4 to TRBJ1-5; no clear D. The CDR3 is 13 amino acids. Trimming took off 7 bases at V and 1 base at J, with 8 bases between the two ends. The CDR3 DNA reads TGTGCCAGCACCCGGGGAAGCAATCAGCCCCAGCATTTT. Translated, it gives CASTRGSNQPQHF.

This clone has only one observation. The genes are TRBV18 and TRBJ1-2; 7 bases are shared with TRBD1. The CDR3 has 14 residues. Germline V gene sequence: CDR1 KGHSH, CDR2 LQKENI. V dropped 0 bases and J dropped 6; count of bases not matched to a gene: 4. CDR3 nucleotides: TGTGCCAGCTCACCACCGAACAGGGGCGATGGCTACACCTTC. Amino acids: CASSPPNRGDGYTF.

The sample holds many counts of this clone. The chain carries TRBV15 and TRBJ1-4, with 9 bases matching TRBD1. Germline CDR1 LNHNV, CDR2 YYDKDF (reference sequence). The CDR3 length is 16 residues. J was trimmed by 5 bases and V by 3 bases; bases with no gene match: 7. The CDR3, as DNA: TGTGCCACCAGCAGCTCCGGTGGGACAGGGAATGAAAAACTGTTTTTT. Translation gives CATSSSGGTGNEKLFF.

The CDR3 reads CASSVGVTTNTEAFF. The CDR3 DNA reads as TGTGCCAGCAGCGTAGGTGTCACCACAAACACTGAAGCTTTCTTT. The chain links TRBV9 to TRBJ1-1; no clear D gene. The V and J ends lost 0 bases and 2 bases respectively, with 11 bases between them. The CDR3 spans 15 residues. Germline assignment: CDR1 SGDLS and CDR2 YYNGEE.

In DNA, the CDR3 is TGTGCCAGCAGTAGAGGAGGAGTTAATGAAAAACTGTTTTTT. This codes for CASSRGGVNEKLFF. The chain is built from TRBV11-2 and TRBJ1-4; D is ambiguous. V lost 6 bases and J lost 4, with 12 bases in between. The CDR3 runs to 14 residues. CDR1 and CDR2 (germline): SGHAT, FQNNGV.